This T cell receptor beta chain was sequenced in a study of cytomegalovirus exposure and HLA in healthy donors. The PCR contained 60 Vbeta and 13 Jbeta primers. Clones were read by immunoSEQ multiplex PCR, and TCRdb kept only the in-frame ones, dropping some. In total, the table holds fewer than 150,000 clones. The CDR3 sequence is 15 residues long. In germline, CDR1 is SGHNT, CDR2 YYREEE (reference sequence). The J segment lost 7 bases and the V segment lost 3 bases, leaving 7 bases of the junction unmatched. The sequence came from a man between 40 and 49 years old in good health and CMV-seronegative. The specimen sequenced was PBMCs. The chain joins TRBV5-4 to TRBJ1-6; 7 bases align to TRBD1. CDR3 nucleotides: TGTGCCAGCAGCTCCGGGGGGGGACAGAATTCACCCCTCCACTTT. Residues: CASSSGGGQNSPLHF.